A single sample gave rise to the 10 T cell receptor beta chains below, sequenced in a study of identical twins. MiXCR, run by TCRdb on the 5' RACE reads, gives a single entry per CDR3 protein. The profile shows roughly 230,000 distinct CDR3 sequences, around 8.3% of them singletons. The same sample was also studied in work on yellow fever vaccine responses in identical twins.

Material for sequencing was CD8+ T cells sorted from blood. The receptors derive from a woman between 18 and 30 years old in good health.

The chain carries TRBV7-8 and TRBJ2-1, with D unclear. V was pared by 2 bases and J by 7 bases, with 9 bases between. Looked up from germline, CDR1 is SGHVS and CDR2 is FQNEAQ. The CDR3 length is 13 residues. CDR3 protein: CASSLSLTNEQFF. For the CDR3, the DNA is TGTGCCAGCAGCTTATCCCTAACGAATGAGCAGTTCTTC.

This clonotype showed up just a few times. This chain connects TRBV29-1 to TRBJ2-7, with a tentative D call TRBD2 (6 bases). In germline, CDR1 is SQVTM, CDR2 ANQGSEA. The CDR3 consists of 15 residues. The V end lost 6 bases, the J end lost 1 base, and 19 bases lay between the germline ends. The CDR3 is CSVRSPGLSSYEQYF. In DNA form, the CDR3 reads TGCAGCGTCCGATCACCGGGACTGTCTTCCTACGAGCAGTACTTC.

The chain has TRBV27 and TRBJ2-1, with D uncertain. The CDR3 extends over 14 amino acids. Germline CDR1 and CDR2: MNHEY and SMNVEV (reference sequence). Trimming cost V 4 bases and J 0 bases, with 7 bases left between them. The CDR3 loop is CASSWTISYNEQFF. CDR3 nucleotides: TGTGCCAGCAGTTGGACGATCTCCTACAATGAGCAGTTCTTC.

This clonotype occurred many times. CDR3 amino acids: CSASTGGGNIQYF. The DNA of the CDR3 is TGCAGTGCTAGTACAGGGGGGGGAAACATTCAGTACTTC. The J gene is TRBJ2-4, the V gene TRBV20-1; D is possibly TRBD1 (8 bases). Germline CDR1 reads DFQATT; CDR2 reads SNEGSKA (reference sequence). V lost 3 bases and J 6 bases, leaving 12 bases between the germline ends. The CDR3 consists of 13 residues.

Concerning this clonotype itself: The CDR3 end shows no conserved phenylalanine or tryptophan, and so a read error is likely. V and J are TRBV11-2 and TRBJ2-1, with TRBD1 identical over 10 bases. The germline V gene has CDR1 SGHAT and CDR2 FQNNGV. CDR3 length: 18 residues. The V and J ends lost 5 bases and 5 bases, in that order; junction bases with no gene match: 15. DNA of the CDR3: TGTGCCAGCAGCAGCTTGGGGGTCCGGGACAGGGGTAACAATGAGCAGTTCTAC. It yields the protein CASSSLGVRDRGNNEQFY.

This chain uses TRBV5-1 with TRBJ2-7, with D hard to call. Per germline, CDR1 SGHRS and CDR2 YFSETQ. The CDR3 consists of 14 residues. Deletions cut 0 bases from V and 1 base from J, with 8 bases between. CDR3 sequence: CASSLEGGSYEQYF. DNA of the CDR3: TGCGCCAGCAGCTTGGAGGGCGGTTCCTACGAGCAGTACTTC.

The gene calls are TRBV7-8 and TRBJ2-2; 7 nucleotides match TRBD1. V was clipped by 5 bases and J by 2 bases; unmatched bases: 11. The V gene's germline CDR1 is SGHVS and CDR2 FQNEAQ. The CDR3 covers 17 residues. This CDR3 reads CASSPGTGTVNTGELFF. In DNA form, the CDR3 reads TGTGCCAGCAGCCCAGGAACCGGGACAGTAAACACCGGGGAGCTGTTTTTT. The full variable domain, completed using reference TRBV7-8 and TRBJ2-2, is GAGVSQSPRYKVAKRGQDVALRCDPISGHVSLFWYQQALGQGPEFLTYFQNEAQLDKSGLPSDRFFAERPEGSVSTLKIQRTQQEDSAVYLCASSPGTGTVNTGELFFGEGSRLTVL.

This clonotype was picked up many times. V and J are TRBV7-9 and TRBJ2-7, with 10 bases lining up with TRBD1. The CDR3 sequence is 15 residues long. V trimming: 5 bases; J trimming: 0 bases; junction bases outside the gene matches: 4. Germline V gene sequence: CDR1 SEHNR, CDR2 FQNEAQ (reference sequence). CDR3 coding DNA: TGTGCCAGCAGCACGGGACAGGGGAGCTCCTACGAGCAGTACTTC. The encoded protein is CASSTGQGSSYEQYF. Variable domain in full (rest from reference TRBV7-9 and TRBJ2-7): DTGVSQNPRHKITKRGQNVTFRCDPISEHNRLYWYRQTLGQGPEFLTYFQNEAQLEKSRLLSDRFSAERPKGSFSTLEIQRTEQGDSAMYLCASSTGQGSSYEQYFGPGTRLTVT.

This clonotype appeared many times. DNA for the CDR3: TGTGCCATCAGTGAGGTGGCTAGCGGGGTCCAAGAGACCCAGTACTTC. It translates to CAISEVASGVQETQYF. The rearrangement joins TRBV10-3 to TRBJ2-5; 9 nucleotides align to TRBD2. The germline CDR1 and CDR2 sequences are ENHRY and SYGVKD. V gave up 2 bases and J gave up 1 base; unmatched junction bases: 5. The CDR3 length is 16 residues.

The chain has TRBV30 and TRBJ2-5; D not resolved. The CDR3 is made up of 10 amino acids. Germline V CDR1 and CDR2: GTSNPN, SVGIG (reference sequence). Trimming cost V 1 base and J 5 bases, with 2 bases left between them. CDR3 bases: TGTGCCTGGAGTGAGGAGACCCAGTACTTC. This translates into CAWSEETQYF.